This T cell receptor beta chain came from a study of shared clonotypes between healthy human individuals. Points from the study as a whole: Clonotypes shared by all four donors outscored non-shared clonotypes in generation probability.

As regards this clone: Its target is unknown.

Naive CD8 cells lacked CD45RO, underwent positive selection for CCR7 and left out terminally differentiated effector memory CD45RA+ cells. Clones were sequenced by immunoSEQ multiplex PCR, and TCRdb holds only the in-frame ones, with some missing. Of 2 million or so clones in the sample, 85% to 95% were seen once. The sequenced sample was naive CD8+ T cells sorted from blood. The clonotype was recovered from a man aged 18-30 years in good health.

CDR3 DNA sequence: TGCGCCAGCAGTGATATCTTCGAACCCAATCAGCCCCAGCATTTT. As protein: CASSDIFEPNQPQHF. This chain joins TRBV10-2 and TRBJ1-5, with D unclear. V shed 3 bases and J shed 3 bases, with 12 bases lying between them. CDR1 and CDR2 (germline): WSHSY, SAAADI. The CDR3 loop spans 15 amino acids.